This is a list of T cell receptor beta chains from one sample in a study of T-cell reconstitution after alpha-beta-depleted transplantation in children. TCRdb analysed the PCR reads with MiXCR anew, one entry per CDR3 protein. The sample shows around 300,000 distinct CDR3 sequences, around 7.1% of them seen only once. The sample consisted of peripheral blood, taken 360 days after TCRalphabeta/CD19-depleted stem cell transplant. These receptors all stem from a female patient aged 2-9 years who had a stem cell transplant for Fanconi anemia, so the T cells may come from the graft donor. Both conserved end residues are part of each CDR3. The D gene is left open where the match is weak.

NA	TRBV20-1	13	TRBJ2-6	CSASVSGANVLTF
TRBD1	TRBV3-1	11	TRBJ2-7	CASRQGYEQYF
NA	TRBV12-3/TRBV12-4	14	TRBJ2-2	CASSFTMNTGELFF
NA	TRBV6-2/TRBV6-3	16	TRBJ1-1	CASSYSGPPMNTEAFF
NA	TRBV12-3/TRBV12-4	11	TRBJ2-5	CASRQEETQYF
NA	TRBV7-2	15	TRBJ2-1	CASSSNPSSYNEQFF
TRBD1	TRBV5-6	17	TRBJ2-7	CASSFTLGPGQGDEQYF
TRBD1	TRBV6-1	16	TRBJ1-2	CASTRDPGQGSYGYTF
TRBD2	TRBV28	16	TRBJ2-5	CASSWLTSGGEETQYF
TRBD2	TRBV5-1	16	TRBJ2-5	CASSHGLAGAQETQYF
NA	TRBV20-1	12	TRBJ2-7	CSARQGSYEQYF
NA	TRBV10-3	16	TRBJ2-7	CAISEGGHSGSYEQYF
TRBD1	TRBV6-2/TRBV6-3	16	TRBJ2-5	CASSSLGQGRGETQYF
NA	TRBV7-8	16	TRBJ2-3	CASSLYPEDLTDTQYF
TRBD2	TRBV6-1	17	TRBJ2-2	CAISEAVAGFYTGELFF
TRBD2	TRBV12-3/TRBV12-4	15	TRBJ2-1	CASSRVAGAYNEQFF
TRBD1	TRBV20-1	15	TRBJ1-4	CSAGLEDREGGKLFF
TRBD2	TRBV12-3/TRBV12-4	13	TRBJ2-3	CASSFASGVAQYF
NA	TRBV15	17	TRBJ1-1	CATSRAPYLGGDTEAFF
TRBD2	TRBV12-3/TRBV12-4	14	TRBJ2-3	CASSPLLTRGAATF
NA	TRBV28	14	TRBJ2-5	CASSRNFGRDPKYF
NA	TRBV18	17	TRBJ1-6	CASSGDLDSWGNSPLHF
NA	TRBV6-1	12	TRBJ1-2	CASLERGYGYTF
TRBD2	TRBV6-1	15	TRBJ2-1	CASRTSGGDYNEQFF
NA	TRBV9	13	TRBJ2-3	CASSVDKTDTQYF
NA	TRBV2	15	TRBJ1-6	CASSELGNPNSPLHF
NA	TRBV7-8	16	TRBJ2-3	CASSLGGEGITDTQYF
TRBD2	TRBV13	16	TRBJ2-5	CASSLEDSGSGGTQYF
TRBD2	TRBV27	14	TRBJ2-5	CASSLAGGPKTQYF
NA	TRBV5-1	14	TRBJ2-7	CASSLVGDSYEQYF
NA	TRBV3-1	12	TRBJ1-1	CASSAVNTEAFF
NA	TRBV5-5	17	TRBJ2-7	CASSTMAGPSFSYEQYF
NA	TRBV4-2	15	TRBJ2-7	CASSQGAGNSYEQYF
NA	TRBV28	16	TRBJ1-1	CASSYRGLDMNTEAFF
NA	TRBV20-1	14	TRBJ1-3	CSAPVKAAGNTIYF
TRBD1	TRBV28	11	TRBJ1-1	CASSRDRKAFF
TRBD1	TRBV5-1	16	TRBJ2-3	CASSLATGQEHFAQYF
NA	TRBV5-1	16	TRBJ2-5	CASSLARGAYQETQYF
NA	TRBV6-5	15	TRBJ1-3	CASRGPGQKGNTIYF
NA	TRBV4-3	17	TRBJ1-2	CASSQDMGTGPYYGYTF
NA	TRBV12-3/TRBV12-4	12	TRBJ2-2	CASSLVLGELFF
NA	TRBV5-1	16	TRBJ1-3	CASSLGQVLSGNTIYF
NA	TRBV12-3/TRBV12-4	16	TRBJ1-5	CASSFETLDSNQPQHF
NA	TRBV9	14	TRBJ2-2	CASQPRTNTGELFF
TRBD1	TRBV11-2	16	TRBJ1-6	CASSPLDRGLNSPLHF